These T cell receptor beta chains were read from a single sample in a study of shared clonotypes between healthy human individuals. Clones were sequenced by immunoSEQ multiplex PCR, and TCRdb holds only the in-frame ones, with some missing. Among about 2 million clones listed, 95% were seen once. The source material was naive CD4+ T cells sorted from blood. The receptors shown here come from a man between 18 and 35 years old in good health. Both conserved end residues are part of each CDR3. A D gene is named only where the DNA matches it firmly. Clone size is shown for a subset of rows, as once, few, many or a class of expanded clone.

few,TRBV6-1,TRBJ1-6,TRBD1,TGTGCCAGCAGTGCTCGACAGGGCGGCGATTCACCCCTCCACTTT,CASSARQGGDSPLHF
NA,TRBV7-9,TRBJ2-5,NA,TGTGCCAGCAGCCCCACCCGTGGGGACCAAGAGACCCAGTACTTC,CASSPTRGDQETQYF
NA,TRBV19,TRBJ1-5,TRBD1,TGTGCCAGTAGTACCGACAGGGCGAATCAGCCCCAGCATTTT,CASSTDRANQPQHF
NA,TRBV19,TRBJ1-1,NA,TGTGCCAGCGCAGACGGCTTGGCGACTGAAGCTTTCTTT,CASADGLATEAFF
NA,TRBV9,TRBJ2-7,TRBD1,TGTGCCAGCAGCGTGACAGGGGAGAGCGAGCAGTACTTC,CASSVTGESEQYF
NA,TRBV7-9,TRBJ2-2,NA,TGTGCCAGCAGCTGGAGGGCCACGGACACCGGGGAGCTGTTTTTT,CASSWRATDTGELFF
NA,TRBV6-6,TRBJ1-4,NA,TGTGCCAGCAGTCCCAGACAGCTGGATAATGAAAAACTGTTTTTT,CASSPRQLDNEKLFF
NA,TRBV28,TRBJ1-2,NA,TGTGCCAGCAGTTTTGGCGGGAGATATGGCTACACCTTC,CASSFGGRYGYTF
once,TRBV29-1,TRBJ2-4,NA,TGCAGCGTTGAAGTCCTGGGGATAGCCAAAAACATTCAGTACTTC,CSVEVLGIAKNIQYF
NA,TRBV5-4,TRBJ2-3,NA,TGTGCCAGCAGACGATACGGTGGCACAGATACGCAGTATTTT,CASRRYGGTDTQYF
NA,TRBV27,TRBJ1-4,NA,TGTGCCAGCAGTAAAGTGGGGGAAAAACTGTTTTTT,CASSKVGEKLFF
once,TRBV7-2,TRBJ2-7,TRBD2,TGTGCCAGCAGCTTAGCGCTAACAGCGGGATCGAGCTACGAGCAGTACTTC,CASSLALTAGSSYEQYF
NA,TRBV7-9,TRBJ1-1,NA,TGTGCCAGCAGCTTGCACGGCCCCGACGCTTTCTTT,CASSLHGPDAFF
NA,TRBV18,TRBJ2-1,NA,TGTGCCAGCTCACCATTTTGGGGGGAAAGCTCCTACAATGAGCAGTTCTTC,CASSPFWGESSYNEQFF
once,TRBV5-6,TRBJ2-1,NA,TGTGCCAGCAGCTTGCGGTTTGGTTCAGGGGTTGGACGTGAGCAGTTCTTC,CASSLRFGSGVGREQFF
few,TRBV5-1,TRBJ2-2,TRBD1,TGCGCCAGCAGCTTGGGAGACAGGGACACCGGGGAGCTGTTTTTT,CASSLGDRDTGELFF
NA,TRBV6-6,TRBJ1-1,NA,TGTGCCAGCAGCCCTCGGGGGGGGAGGAACACTGAAGCTTTCTTT,CASSPRGGRNTEAFF
NA,TRBV7-6,TRBJ1-6,TRBD1,TGTGCCAGCAGCCCACAGACAGGGGGCGTTTATAATTCACCCCTCCACTTT,CASSPQTGGVYNSPLHF
once,TRBV7-2,TRBJ2-7,TRBD2,TGTGCCAGCAGCTTACGGGCTAGCGGGCGGGGCGAGCAGTACTTC,CASSLRASGRGEQYF
NA,TRBV7-8,TRBJ2-7,TRBD2,TGTGCCAGCAGCCCCGCCGGGACTAGCGGCTCCTACGAGCAGTACTTC,CASSPAGTSGSYEQYF
NA,TRBV5-8,TRBJ1-1,TRBD1,TGTGCCAGCAGCAAGGGGACAGCGGGACAGGAGGCCACTGAAGCTTTCTTT,CASSKGTAGQEATEAFF
NA,TRBV9,TRBJ1-1,NA,TGTGCCAGCAGCGTAGGCCAGGTAAACACTGAAGCTTTCTTT,CASSVGQVNTEAFF
NA,TRBV5-6,TRBJ2-7,NA,TGTGCCAGCAGCTCCTCGAGCGCCGAGCAGTACTTC,CASSSSSAEQYF
NA,TRBV5-1,TRBJ2-3,TRBD1,TGCGCCAGCAGCCCAGACAGGGGCAACACAGATACGCAGTATTTT,CASSPDRGNTDTQYF
NA,TRBV19,TRBJ2-1,NA,TGTGCCAGTAGTATTAGACAAACGGGGGATGAGCAGTTCTTC,CASSIRQTGDEQFF
NA,TRBV6-5,TRBJ1-4,NA,TGTGCCAGCAGTAGCGGGACGTCTAATGAAAAACTGTTTTTT,CASSSGTSNEKLFF
NA,TRBV15,TRBJ1-1,TRBD1,TGTGCCACCAGCAGGGAACGACAGGGGGCTGAAGCTTTCTTT,CATSRERQGAEAFF
NA,TRBV7-9,TRBJ2-2,NA,TGTGCCAGCAGCTTAGGGGATTTAGCGGCCGGGGAGCTGTTTTTT,CASSLGDLAAGELFF
NA,TRBV19,TRBJ1-5,NA,TGTGCCAGTAGTATAGTCGGATTGAATCAGCCCCAGCATTTT,CASSIVGLNQPQHF
NA,TRBV11-2,TRBJ2-7,NA,TGTGCCAGCAGCTCTCAGGGGAGCGCTAACGGCGAGCAGTACTTC,CASSSQGSANGEQYF
NA,TRBV29-1,TRBJ1-3,NA,TGCAGCGTGGCCCTAGGACAGAGCTCTGGAAACACCATATATTTT,CSVALGQSSGNTIYF
NA,TRBV27,TRBJ1-2,TRBD1,TGTGCCAGCAGTTCCCTCGACAGGGTCTATGGCTACACCTTC,CASSSLDRVYGYTF
once,TRBV6-5,TRBJ2-7,TRBD2,TGTGCCAGCAGTTACTCCGGACTAGCGGGAGTCTACGAGCAGTACTTC,CASSYSGLAGVYEQYF
NA,TRBV7-2,TRBJ2-5,TRBD2,TGTGCCAGCAGCTTCGGACTAGCGTCTCCCCAAGAGACCCAGTACTTC,CASSFGLASPQETQYF
NA,TRBV5-4,TRBJ2-1,TRBD2,TGTGCCAGCAGCGCCCGGTGGAGCCTAGCGGGAGGGCCGAATGAGCAGTTCTTC,CASSARWSLAGGPNEQFF
NA,TRBV7-2,TRBJ2-2,TRBD2,TGTGCCAGCAGGTCTAGCGGGGTTAACACCGGGGAGCTGTTTTTT,CASRSSGVNTGELFF
NA,TRBV5-6,TRBJ1-4,TRBD1,TGTGCCAGCAGTCAACAGGGGATCAATGAAAAACTGTTTTTT,CASSQQGINEKLFF